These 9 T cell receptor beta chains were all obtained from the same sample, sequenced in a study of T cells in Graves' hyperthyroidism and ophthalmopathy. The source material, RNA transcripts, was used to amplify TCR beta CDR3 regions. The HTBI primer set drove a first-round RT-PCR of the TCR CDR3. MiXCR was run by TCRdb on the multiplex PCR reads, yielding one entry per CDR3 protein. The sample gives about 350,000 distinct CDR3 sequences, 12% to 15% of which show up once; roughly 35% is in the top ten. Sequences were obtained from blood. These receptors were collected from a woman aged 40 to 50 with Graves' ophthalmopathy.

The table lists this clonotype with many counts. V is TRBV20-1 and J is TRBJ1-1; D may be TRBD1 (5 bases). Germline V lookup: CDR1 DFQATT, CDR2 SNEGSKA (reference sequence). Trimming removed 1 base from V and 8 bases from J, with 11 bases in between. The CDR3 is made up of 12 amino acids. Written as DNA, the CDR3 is TGCAGTGCTAGAGCAGGGAATAAGGAAGCTTTCTTT. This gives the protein CSARAGNKEAFF.

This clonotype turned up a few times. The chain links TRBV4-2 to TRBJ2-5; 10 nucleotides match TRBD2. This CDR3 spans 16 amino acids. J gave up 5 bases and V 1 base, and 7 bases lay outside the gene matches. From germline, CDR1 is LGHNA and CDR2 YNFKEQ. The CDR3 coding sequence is TGTGCCAGCAGCCAAGGGGAGCGGGAGGGCCGGGAGACCCAGTACTTC. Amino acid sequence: CASSQGEREGRETQYF.

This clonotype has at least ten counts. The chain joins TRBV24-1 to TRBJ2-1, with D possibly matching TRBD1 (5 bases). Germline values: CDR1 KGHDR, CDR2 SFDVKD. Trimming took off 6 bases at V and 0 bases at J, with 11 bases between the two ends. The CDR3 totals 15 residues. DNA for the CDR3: TGTGCCACCAGTAGGGGCCAGGGCTCCTACAATGAGCAGTTCTTC. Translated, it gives CATSRGQGSYNEQFF.

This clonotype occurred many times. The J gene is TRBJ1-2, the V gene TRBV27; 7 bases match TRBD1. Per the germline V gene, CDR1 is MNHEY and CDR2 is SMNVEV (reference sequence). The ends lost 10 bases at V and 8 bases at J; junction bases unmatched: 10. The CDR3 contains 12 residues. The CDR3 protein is CATHGTDRGYTF. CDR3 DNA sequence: TGTGCCACCCATGGGACAGATCGAGGCTACACCTTC.

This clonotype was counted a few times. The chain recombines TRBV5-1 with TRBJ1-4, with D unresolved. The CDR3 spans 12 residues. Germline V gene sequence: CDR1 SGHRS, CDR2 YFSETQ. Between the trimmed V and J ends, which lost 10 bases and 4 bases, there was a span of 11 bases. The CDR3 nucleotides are TGCGCCGGATTAAGGGATAATGAAAAACTGTTTTTT. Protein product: CAGLRDNEKLFF.

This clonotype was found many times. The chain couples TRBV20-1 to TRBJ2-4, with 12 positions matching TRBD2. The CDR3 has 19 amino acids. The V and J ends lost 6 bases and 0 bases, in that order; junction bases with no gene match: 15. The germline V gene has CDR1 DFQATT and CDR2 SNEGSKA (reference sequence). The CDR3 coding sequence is TGCAGTGCCCAGGGCCCGACTAGCGGGGGACTTCAAGCCAAAAACATTCAGTACTTC. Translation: CSAQGPTSGGLQAKNIQYF.

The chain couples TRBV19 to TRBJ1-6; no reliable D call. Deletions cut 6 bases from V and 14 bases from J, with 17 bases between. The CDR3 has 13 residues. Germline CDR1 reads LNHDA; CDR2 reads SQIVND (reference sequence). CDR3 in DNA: TGTGCCAGTAGCGCAGGCCCGGCTAATTCCCTCCACTTT. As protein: CASSAGPANSLHF.

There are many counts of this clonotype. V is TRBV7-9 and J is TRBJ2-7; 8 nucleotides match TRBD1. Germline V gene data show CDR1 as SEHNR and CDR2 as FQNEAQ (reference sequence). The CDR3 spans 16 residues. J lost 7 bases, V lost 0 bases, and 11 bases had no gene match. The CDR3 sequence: CASSLAAGGKRGEQYF. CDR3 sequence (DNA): TGTGCCAGCAGCTTAGCGGCAGGGGGCAAAAGGGGGGAGCAGTACTTC.

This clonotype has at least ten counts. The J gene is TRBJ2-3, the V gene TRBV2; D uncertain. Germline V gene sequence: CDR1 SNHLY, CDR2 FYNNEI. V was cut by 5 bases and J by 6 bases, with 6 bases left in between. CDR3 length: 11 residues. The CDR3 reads CASSPYDTQYF. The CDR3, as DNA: TGTGCCAGCAGTCCATACGATACGCAGTATTTT. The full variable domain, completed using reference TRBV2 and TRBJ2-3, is EPEVTQTPSHQVTQMGQEVILRCVPISNHLYFYWYRQILGQKVEFLVSFYNNEISEKSEIFDDQFSVERPDGSNFTLKIRSTKLEDSAMYFCASSPYDTQYFGPGTRLTVL.